This T cell receptor beta chain was observed in a study of patients and donors after allogeneic stem cell transplantation. TCRdb independently ran MiXCR on the RT-PCR reads; one entry per CDR3 protein. The sample includes tens of thousands of distinct CDR3 sequences, about 48% of them seen just once. Sequencing was carried out using blood, either unsorted or a sorted T cell fraction (not recorded which). The sequence came from a human donor who was either an allogeneic HSCT recipient or a stem cell or donor lymphocyte infusion donor (not recorded which). It is not recorded whose cells these are; they may come from a transplant donor.

Written as DNA, the CDR3 is TGCGCCAGCAGTGTAGGGGGAGCCTACGAGCAGTACTTC. This gives the protein CASSVGGAYEQYF. This rearrangement joins TRBV5-1 to TRBJ2-7; TRBD1 is a possible D gene (6 bases). From germline, CDR1 is SGHRS and CDR2 YFSETQ. Trimming took off 5 bases at V and 2 bases at J, with 11 bases between the two ends. The CDR3 consists of 13 residues.